Presented here are 22 T cell receptor beta chains from one specimen sequenced in a study of high-grade serous ovarian cancer treatment subgroups. The data were produced by immunoSEQ multiplex PCR, yet TCRdb's version contains in-frame clones alone and is incomplete. The sample has about 12,000 clones, approximately 88% seen once. Tumor tissue was taken before any definitive surgery or chemotherapy was given. Sample: tumor tissue. The source of these receptors is a human donor with high-grade serous ovarian cancer.

This clone was counted between two and nine times. The V gene is TRBV18, the J gene TRBJ2-7; D is uncertain. The CDR3 totals 15 residues. V gave up 1 base and J gave up 4 bases, with 14 bases separating them. CDR1 and CDR2 (germline): KGHSH, LQKENI. DNA for the CDR3: TGTGCCAGCTCACCACGGGCACAGTACCCTTACGAGCAGTACTTC. Protein: CASSPRAQYPYEQYF.

V gene TRBV5-4 combines with J gene TRBJ2-1; 13 bases are a match to TRBD2. Germline-derived CDR1 and CDR2 are SGHNT and YYREEE (reference sequence). The J segment lost 0 bases and the V segment lost 4 bases, leaving 4 bases of the junction unmatched. The CDR3 runs to 17 residues. CDR3 bases: TGTGCCAGCAGCCCTACTAGCGGGAGGGTCTCCTACAATGAGCAGTTCTTC. Residues: CASSPTSGRVSYNEQFF.

This clone occurred a few times. The chain joins TRBV28 to TRBJ1-2; no firm D call. Trimming left V 3 bases short and J 4 bases short, with 12 bases between. CDR1 is MDHEN and CDR2 is SYDVKM in the germline V gene. This CDR3 region has 14 residues. The DNA for the CDR3 is TGTGCCAGCAGTTTGCAGCTTGGTCGCTATGGCTACACCTTC. Encoded protein: CASSLQLGRYGYTF.

J is TRBJ2-6 and V is TRBV4-3, with a possible D match to TRBD2 (6 bases). V was shortened by 4 bases and J by 2 bases, with 12 bases between the two germline ends. The CDR3 contains 16 residues. Germline values: CDR1 LGHNA, CDR2 YSLEER. In DNA form, the CDR3 reads TGCGCCAGCAGCCCAAACGGAGGGGCTGGGGCCAACGTCCTGACTTTC. Its translation is CASSPNGGAGANVLTF.

The chain has TRBV28 and TRBJ2-5; weak D call: TRBD2 (7 bases). There are 14 residues in the CDR3. V lost 5 bases, J lost 4 bases, and 14 bases lay in between. Germline CDR1 is MDHEN and CDR2 is SYDVKM. For the CDR3, the DNA is TGTGCCAGCAGTCCACCCGGGGGGCCAGAGACCCAGTACTTC. Its protein is CASSPPGGPETQYF.

The chain joins TRBV30 to TRBJ2-7; D unclear. The germline CDR1 and CDR2 sequences are GTSNPN and SVGIG (reference sequence). V lost 5 bases to trimming and J lost 3 bases, with 8 bases between them. CDR3 length: 11 amino acids. CDR3 DNA sequence: TGTGCCTGGGCCAGGCTCTACGAGCAGTACTTC. Protein product: CAWARLYEQYF.

The V gene is TRBV9, the J gene TRBJ1-1; TRBD1 aligns across 9 bases. J gave up 6 bases and V 3 bases, and 9 bases lay outside the gene matches. The CDR3 has 15 amino acids. Looked up from germline, CDR1 is SGDLS and CDR2 is YYNGEE. DNA for the CDR3: TGTGCCAGCAGCGGGAGCCGGGACAGGGCGCCTGAAGCTTTCTTT. This encodes CASSGSRDRAPEAFF.

Only one count was recorded for this clone. The chain links TRBV7-9 to TRBJ1-3, with D possibly TRBD1 on 5 matching bases. Germline values: CDR1 SEHNR, CDR2 FQNEAQ (reference sequence). Trimming removed 6 bases from V and 4 bases from J, with 16 bases in between. The CDR3 has 15 amino acids. The CDR3 DNA follows: TGTGCCAGCAGGGACCAGGGTCAGGACGGAAACACCATATATTTT. As protein: CASRDQGQDGNTIYF.

V gene TRBV7-2 combines with J gene TRBJ1-2, with D perhaps TRBD1 (6 bases). Looked up from germline, CDR1 is SGHTA and CDR2 is FQGNSA. The germline V and J ends were trimmed by 3 bases and 4 bases, with 15 bases remaining between them. The CDR3 covers 15 residues. CDR3 residues: CASSFGRGAAYGYTF. The DNA for the CDR3 is TGTGCCAGCAGCTTTGGACGGGGGGCGGCCTATGGCTACACCTTC.

This sequence joins TRBV5-1 and TRBJ1-2; no definite D call. V was trimmed by 1 base and J by 4 bases, leaving 11 bases between them. The CDR3 has 14 residues. Germline V gene data show CDR1 as SGHRS and CDR2 as YFSETQ. CDR3 DNA: TGCGCCAGCAGCTTGACACAGATAGGCTATGGCTACACCTTC. Its protein is CASSLTQIGYGYTF.

This chain links TRBV4-3 with TRBJ1-2, with D possibly matching TRBD1 (5 bases). CDR1 and CDR2 (germline): LGHNA, YSLEER. This CDR3 has 13 residues. Trimming cost V 1 base and J 4 bases, with 7 bases left between them. In DNA, the CDR3 is TGCGCCAGCAGCCAAGTAACAGGCTATGGCTACACCTTC. It encodes CASSQVTGYGYTF.

The V and J genes are TRBV27 and TRBJ1-1; TRBD1 matches 10 bases. CDR1 is MNHEY and CDR2 is SMNVEV in the germline V gene (reference sequence). V lost 2 bases and J lost 0; bases outside the gene matches: 3. The CDR3 extends over 16 amino acids. DNA of the CDR3: TGTGCCAGCAGTTTAGGGGACAGGGGCATGAACACTGAAGCTTTCTTT. Encoded protein: CASSLGDRGMNTEAFF.

The gene calls are TRBV4-3 and TRBJ2-6; unclear D gene. CDR1 is LGHNA and CDR2 is YSLEER in the germline V gene. The V and J ends lost 0 bases and 0 bases respectively, with 6 bases between them. The CDR3 has 16 residues. DNA for the CDR3: TGCGCCAGCAGCCAAGATCCGGACTCTGGGGCCAACGTCCTGACTTTC. Protein: CASSQDPDSGANVLTF.

This rearrangement joins TRBV7-2 to TRBJ2-2, with unresolved D. The CDR3 has 15 residues. V dropped 2 bases and J dropped 6 bases, with 13 bases sitting between them. Germline-derived CDR1 and CDR2 are SGHTA and FQGNSA. In nucleotides, the CDR3 is TGTGCCAGCAGCTTATTTATGGCCGCCGCCGGGGAGCTGTTTTTT. This gives the protein CASSLFMAAAGELFF.

The V and J genes are TRBV19 and TRBJ1-2; tentative D call: TRBD1 (5 bases). The V gene's germline CDR1 is LNHDA and CDR2 SQIVND (reference sequence). The germline V and J ends were trimmed by 6 bases and 9 bases, with 17 bases remaining between them. This CDR3 comprises 13 residues. Written as DNA, the CDR3 is TGTGCCAGTAGACAGGCACTAGCGGAGCGCTACACCTTC. Residues: CASRQALAERYTF.

This clone was seen a single time. V is TRBV25-1 and J is TRBJ1-2, with a weak D call TRBD1 (5 bases). Trimming pared 2 bases from V and 6 bases from J, leaving 10 bases between. Germline CDR1 and CDR2: MGHDK and SYGVNS. CDR3 size: 13 residues. CDR3: CASSELPRDGYTF. For the CDR3, the DNA is TGTGCCAGCAGTGAACTCCCCAGGGATGGCTACACCTTC.

This clone was found once. The rearrangement links TRBV19 to TRBJ2-1, with a weak D call TRBD2 (7 bases). Germline-derived CDR1 and CDR2 are LNHDA and SQIVND (reference sequence). V lost 5 bases and J lost 1, with 12 bases in between. The CDR3 covers 15 residues. The CDR3 nucleotides read TGTGCCAGTAGTCGCCGGGGGGCGTCCTACAATGAGCAGTTCTTC. This gives the protein CASSRRGASYNEQFF. The full variable domain, rest sourced from reference TRBV19 and TRBJ2-1, is DGGITQSPKYLFRKEGQNVTLSCEQNLNHDAMYWYRQDPGQGLRLIYYSQIVNDFQKGDIAEGYSVSREKKESFPLTVTSAQKNPTAFYLCASSRRGASYNEQFFGPGTRLTVL.

The chain links TRBV27 to TRBJ2-1, with 11 bases aligning to TRBD2. The CDR3 covers 17 residues. Germline trimming cut 2 bases from V and 6 bases from J; bases unmatched to any gene: 9. Germline assignment: CDR1 MNHEY and CDR2 SMNVEV (reference sequence). The CDR3 region has the DNA TGTGCCAGCAGTTTAGGCACTAGCGGGGGAAGGGCCAATGAGCAGTTCTTC. Protein product: CASSLGTSGGRANEQFF.

The V gene is TRBV6-1, the J gene TRBJ1-2; TRBD1 agrees at 9 bases. Germline values: CDR1 MNHNS, CDR2 SASEGT. The CDR3 is 14 amino acids. After removal of 2 bases from V and 6 bases from J, the junction contained 4 bases not matched to a gene. The DNA of the CDR3 is TGTGCCAGCAGTGAACTGACAGGGGGTAATGGCTACACCTTC. Its translation: CASSELTGGNGYTF.

The chain uses TRBV6-5 and TRBJ1-6; D is perhaps TRBD1 (5 bases). CDR1 MNHEY and CDR2 SVGAGI come from the germline V gene. The V and J ends lost 6 bases and 11 bases respectively, with 11 bases between them. This CDR3 has 12 amino acids. CDR3 region: CASSLQGAPLHF. The DNA for the CDR3 is TGTGCCAGCAGCCTCCAGGGAGCACCCCTCCACTTT.

The chain carries TRBV5-6 and TRBJ1-4, with no clear D. With 4 bases removed from V and 7 bases from J, the gap between germline ends came to 8 bases. CDR1 and CDR2 from the germline V gene are SGHDT and YYEEEE. The CDR3 is 12 residues long. DNA of the CDR3: TGTGCCAGCAGCCTCGGGCCTGAAAAACTGTTTTTT. Amino acid sequence: CASSLGPEKLFF.

The rearrangement joins TRBV2 to TRBJ2-3; D remains ambiguous. This CDR3 has 14 amino acids. V shed 6 bases and J shed 5 bases, with 15 bases lying between them. Germline CDR1 reads SNHLY; CDR2 reads FYNNEI. The CDR3 DNA is TGTGCCAGCAGCGCCGGCAGGTTTGGAGATACGCAGTATTTT. Its protein is CASSAGRFGDTQYF.